This T cell receptor (beta chain) was identified in a study of PD-1 blockade in mismatch repair-deficient tumors. Findings of the study overall: Rapid post-treatment expansion, then contraction, generally preceding radiologic response, marked tumor-resident clones.

Looked up from germline, CDR1 is SGHNT and CDR2 is YYREEE (reference sequence). The CDR3 covers 16 residues. V lost 3 bases and J lost 4, with 16 bases in between. Some clones are missing from TCRdb's copy, which holds only in-frame ones; the method was immunoSEQ multiplex PCR. The sample contains over 75,000 clones, more than 65% of which appear only once. Details on this clone: What it binds is unknown.

This clonotype was sampled from an adult with mismatch repair-deficient cancer. The chain carries TRBV5-4 and TRBJ2-2; the D is unclear. Specimen: peripheral blood, collected 12 weeks after starting pembrolizumab. The CDR3 sequence: CASSSVFGSGTGELFF. CDR3 coding DNA: TGTGCCAGCAGCTCGGTTTTTGGGTCGGGCACCGGGGAGCTGTTTTTT.